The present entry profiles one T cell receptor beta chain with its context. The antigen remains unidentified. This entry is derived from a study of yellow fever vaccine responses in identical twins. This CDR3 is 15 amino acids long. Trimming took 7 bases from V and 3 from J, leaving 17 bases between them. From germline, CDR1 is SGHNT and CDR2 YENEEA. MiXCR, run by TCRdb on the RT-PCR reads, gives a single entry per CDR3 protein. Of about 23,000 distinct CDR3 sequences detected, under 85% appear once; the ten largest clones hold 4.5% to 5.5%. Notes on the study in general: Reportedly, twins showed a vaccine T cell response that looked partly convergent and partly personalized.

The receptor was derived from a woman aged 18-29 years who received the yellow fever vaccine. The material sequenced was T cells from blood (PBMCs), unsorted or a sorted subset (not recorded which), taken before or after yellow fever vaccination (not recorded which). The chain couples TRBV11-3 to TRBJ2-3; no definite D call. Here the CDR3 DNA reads TGTGCCAGCACCTACAGATCCCGAGGTACAGATACGCAGTATTTT. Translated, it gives CASTYRSRGTDTQYF.